This TCR beta chain was profiled in a study of human T cells and chemical hapten exposure. Study summary: Donors were sensitized with 2% DPC on the upper inner arm. Upper-back patch tests with 0.01% DPC were read at 6 days. Study-wide findings and caveats: While controls formed fewer of them, expanded TCRs formed significantly more large CDR3 similarity clusters.

The study used a library that attached unique molecular identifiers to individual cDNA molecules. TCRdb redid the calling of the RACE reads with MiXCR, one entry per CDR3 protein. The data hold tens of thousands of distinct CDR3 sequences, with about 3% observed a single time. Noted time point: patch test 2, 6 weeks after DPC sensitization. The treatment: therapeutic diphenylcyclopropenone sensitization with weekly scalp DPC. Looked up from germline, CDR1 is MDHEN and CDR2 is SYDVKM. The ends were cut back, 6 bases at V and 12 bases at J, with 20 bases in the middle. CDR3 length: 13 amino acids. This clonotype was seen ten or more times. Antigen unknown.

The sequences come from whole blood, collected in connection with sensitization to the hapten diphenylcyclopropenone (DPC). The chain is built from TRBV28 and TRBJ1-1; D is perhaps TRBD1 (6 bases). The TCR comes from a man in his forties with alopecia areata. Some clones in this sample may be carry-over from other donors' samples. CDR3 sequence: CASRPYRAAETFF. The CDR3 nucleotides are TGTGCCAGCAGGCCATACAGGGCCGCTGAGACTTTCTTT.